This T cell receptor beta chain was sequenced in a study of blood T cell repertoires in COVID-19 (dated by TCRdb to the early 2020s). Broadly, across the study: The collaborator samples originated in the United States, Italy and Spain and spanned the acute and convalescent phases of COVID-19. The prospective study material was composed of cDNA or gDNA derived from T cells, B-cell-depleted T cells, or PBMCs. Subjects who had been exposed to COVID-19, were actively infected with it, or had recovered from it provided the deeply sampled blood TCRbeta repertoires that made up the dataset. The repertoires were released in a freely available public database intended as a resource for research on the immune response to SARS-CoV-2. The samples were drawn from two sources: the first 160 participants of the ongoing ImmuneRACE study, and 1,200 or so subjects contributed by 6 global collaborators. Sample metadata almost always included a de-identified subject ID, COVID-19 status, age in years and sex. HLA class I and class II types, where available, came from metadata supplied by the sample provider rather than from assay-based typing.

TCRbeta CDR3 regions were amplified from genomic DNA using the immunoSEQ Assay, a bias-controlled multiplex PCR. From the authors' description of their analysis: Nucleated cell counts per sample were estimated from amplification of reference gene primers within the assay. Sequence reads were collapsed and filtered to measure the absolute abundance of every unique TCRbeta CDR3 rearrangement. For each sample, productive Simpson clonality was calculated by taking the square root of Simpson's diversity index across productive rearrangements. TCRdb stores this immuneACCESS table with in-frame sequences only. Part of the clones is absent; in the studies checked, under half of the shortfall reflects unresolved V genes, and no reason is known for the rest. That table is the source of V, J and clone size, and D and trimming were worked out from the DNA. This sample lists tens of thousands of clones; 70% to 85% were detected once. Together, the top ten hold under 4.5% of the sample.

The collaborating institutions used their own protocols to collect whole blood in K2EDTA tubes. For TCRbeta analysis, collaborators shipped samples as frozen whole blood, isolated PBMCs, or DNA extracted from either of those sample types. In regard to this clone: This clone's antigen is unknown. No clone much larger than this one lies a single base away; base qualities are absent.

Spanning cysteine to phenylalanine, the CDR3 consists of 17 amino acids. The CDR3 DNA has 51 bases and is translated from base 1. The germline V gene gives CDR1 as SGDLS and CDR2 as YYNGEE. V and J are truncated by 3 bases and 0 bases respectively, leaving an intervening sequence of 15 bases. The investigation overall reported the following: Clinical and demographic metadata were provided uncurated, with the amount varying by source and participant.

Here the chain combines TRBV9 and TRBJ1-4; TRBD1 could be the D gene, as 5 bases match. The receptor's source is a woman in her sixties with acute or convalescent COVID-19. Sequences were obtained from peripheral blood. The CDR3 loop reads CASSASGKGTTNEKLFF. The DNA is TGTGCCAGCAGCGCCTCAGGAAAGGGGACAACTAATGAAAAACTGTTTTTT.